Listed here are 6 T cell receptor beta chains from one sample, sequenced in a study of T cells in Graves' hyperthyroidism and ophthalmopathy. Amplified regions were TCR beta CDR3 sequences from RNA transcripts. HTBI primers were the set used in a first-round RT-PCR of the TCR CDR3. Each CDR3 protein is one row after TCRdb ran MiXCR on the multiplex PCR reads. The sample has 350,000 to 450,000 distinct CDR3 sequences, over 11% seen once. The specimen sequenced was blood. The source is a woman aged 55 to 70 with Graves' hyperthyroidism.

This clonotype has a count of ten or more. This chain links TRBV2 with TRBJ2-7; D remains ambiguous. Deletions cut 1 base from V and 6 bases from J, with 7 bases between. From germline, CDR1 is SNHLY and CDR2 FYNNEI. The CDR3 sequence is 12 residues long. The CDR3 spells CASSEGVSEQYF. In DNA form, the CDR3 reads TGTGCCAGCAGTGAAGGGGTCAGCGAGCAGTACTTC.

This clonotype was seen many times. This chain links TRBV7-9 with TRBJ2-5, with D possibly matching TRBD1 (7 bases). V was clipped by 5 bases and J by 3 bases, with 16 bases between them. The germline gives CDR1 SEHNR, CDR2 FQNEAQ (reference sequence). CDR3 length: 15 amino acids. The DNA for the CDR3 is TGTGCCAGCAGCCGCAGGGGGGTAGCGGAAGAGACCCAGTACTTC. It specifies CASSRRGVAEETQYF.

J is TRBJ1-4 and V is TRBV5-1; the D is unclear. The CDR3 has 14 residues. The V gene lost 0 bases and the J gene lost 4 bases, with 7 bases spanning the gap. Germline-derived CDR1 and CDR2 are SGHRS and YFSETQ. For the CDR3, the DNA is TGCGCCAGCAGCTTGGACGGAGTTAATGAAAAACTGTTTTTT. Translating gives CASSLDGVNEKLFF.

This clonotype was detected ten times or more. This chain connects TRBV7-9 to TRBJ2-3; the match to TRBD2 covers 7 bases. Germline values: CDR1 SEHNR, CDR2 FQNEAQ (reference sequence). CDR3 length: 14 amino acids. V dropped 4 bases and J dropped 4; count of bases not matched to a gene: 5. CDR3 in amino acids: CASSYAGAADTQYF. As DNA, the CDR3 is TGTGCCAGCAGCTACGCGGGAGCTGCAGATACGCAGTATTTT.

This clonotype was observed at least ten times. The CDR3 DNA reads TGCAGTGCTAGGCTCCCGGGACTAGCGAACCCAGATACGCAGTATTTT. This sequence encodes CSARLPGLANPDTQYF. The rearrangement joins TRBV20-1 to TRBJ2-3; TRBD2 matches 10 bases. The junction had 10 bases not matched to a gene; V was cut back by 3 bases and J by 4 bases. Looked up from germline, CDR1 is DFQATT and CDR2 is SNEGSKA (reference sequence). The CDR3 consists of 16 residues.

This clonotype was found many times. J is TRBJ2-7 and V is TRBV10-2, with D unresolved. Germline-derived CDR1 and CDR2 are WSHSY and SAAADI. Trimming pared 6 bases from V and 4 bases from J, leaving 19 bases between. CDR3 length equals 15 residues. Here the CDR3 reads CASREGWRRGYEQYF. CDR3 DNA: TGCGCCAGCAGAGAAGGGTGGAGAAGAGGATACGAGCAGTACTTC.